This TCR beta chain appears in the sequencing data of a study of blood T cells in healthy people across ages. Notes on the study in general: Unsorted PBMCs prevented conclusive naive versus antigen-experienced comparison.

Details on this clonotype: Its antigen is unidentified.

A sample-barcoded 5' primer and a J-beta primer mix were used in a second PCR of roughly 7 to 11 cycles. Sequencing recovered at least 2.5 million CDR3-containing paired-end reads from each sample. In TCRdb, the 5' RACE reads were re-called with MiXCR into one record per CDR3 protein. The sample yields 1.5 million to 2 million distinct CDR3 sequences, about 50% seen once. The V gene's germline CDR1 is SGHRS and CDR2 YFSETQ. Trimming removed 4 bases at V and 4 bases at J, with 12 bases between. The CDR3 runs to 14 residues. The TCR was taken from a woman in her forties in good health. This rearrangement joins TRBV5-1 to TRBJ2-1, with D perhaps being TRBD1 or TRBD2 (5 bases each). Source material: blood. The CDR3 DNA is TGCGCCAGCAGCACTGCCGGGACGTACAATGAGCAGTTCTTC. Translation: CASSTAGTYNEQFF.